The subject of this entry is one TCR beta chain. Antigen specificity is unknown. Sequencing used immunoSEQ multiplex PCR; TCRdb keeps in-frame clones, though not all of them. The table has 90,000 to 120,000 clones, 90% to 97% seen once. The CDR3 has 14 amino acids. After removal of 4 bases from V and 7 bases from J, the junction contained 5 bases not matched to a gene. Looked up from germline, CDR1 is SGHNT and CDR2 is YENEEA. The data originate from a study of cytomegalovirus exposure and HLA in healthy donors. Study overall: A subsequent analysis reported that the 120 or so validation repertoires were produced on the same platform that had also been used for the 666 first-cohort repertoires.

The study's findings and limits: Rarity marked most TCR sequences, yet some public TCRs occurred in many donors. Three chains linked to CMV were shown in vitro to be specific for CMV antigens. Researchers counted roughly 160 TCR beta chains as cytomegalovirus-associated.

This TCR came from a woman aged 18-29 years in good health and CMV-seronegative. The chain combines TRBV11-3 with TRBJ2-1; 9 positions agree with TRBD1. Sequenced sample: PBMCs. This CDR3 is CASSSTGQGNEQFF. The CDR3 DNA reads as TGTGCCAGCAGCTCCACAGGACAGGGGAATGAGCAGTTCTTC.